One and the same sample provided the 14 T cell receptor beta chains below, sequenced in a study of early T cells in non-severe SARS-CoV-2 infection. TCRdb re-derived calls from the 5' RACE reads in MiXCR, one entry per CDR3 protein. This table has 70,000 to 95,000 distinct CDR3 sequences, around 17% appearing once. Sequencing input: whole blood. The source of these receptors is an adult who was a healthcare worker with PCR-confirmed SARS-CoV-2 infection or an uninfected control (not recorded which).

This clonotype has at least ten counts. The DNA for the CDR3 is TGTGCCAGCAGCACCCTGGGGACCCAGTACTTC. It is translated as CASSTLGTQYF. The rearrangement links TRBV5-6 to TRBJ2-5; D unresolved. The CDR3 spans 11 residues. Trimming left V 4 bases short and J 7 bases short, with 8 bases between. Germline CDR1 reads SGHDT; CDR2 reads YYEEEE.

V and J are TRBV6-6 and TRBJ2-7; D perhaps matches TRBD1 (6 bases). Trimming stripped 5 bases from V and 7 bases from J, with 9 bases between. The germline gives CDR1 MNHNY, CDR2 SVGAGI (reference sequence). This CDR3 region has 11 residues. The CDR3 protein is CASSNQGEQYF. The CDR3 nucleotides read TGTGCCAGCAGTAACCAGGGGGAGCAGTACTTC.

This clonotype showed up just a few times. The chain recombines TRBV12-3 or TRBV12-4 with TRBJ2-7; D unclear. The CDR3 is 13 amino acids. Trimming took off 1 base at V and 1 base at J, with 5 bases between the two ends. The CDR3 sequence is CASSLEDSYEQYF. CDR3 DNA sequence: TGTGCCAGCAGTTTAGAAGATTCCTACGAGCAGTACTTC.

The chain has TRBV24-1 and TRBJ2-7; 12 bases fit TRBD2. The ends lost 8 bases at V and 7 bases at J; junction bases unmatched: 8. Germline loops: CDR1 KGHDR, CDR2 SFDVKD. This CDR3 has 14 amino acids. CDR3 loop: CATKRGGLAGEQYF. The CDR3 region has the DNA TGTGCCACCAAGCGAGGCGGACTAGCGGGGGAGCAGTACTTC.

Ten or more counts support this clonotype. The chain employs TRBV7-9 and TRBJ1-2, with D unresolved. The germline CDR1 and CDR2 sequences are SEHNR and FQNEAQ (reference sequence). This CDR3 comprises 14 residues. V shed 6 bases and J shed 8 bases, with 19 bases lying between them. CDR3 in DNA: TGTGCCAGCAGTTTATCGGGCTCCCCGAGGGGCTACACCTTC. Encoded protein: CASSLSGSPRGYTF.

CDR3 DNA sequence: TGTGCCAGCACCGGACTAGCAAAGTACGAGCAGTACTTC. Residues: CASTGLAKYEQYF. This chain uses TRBV3-1 with TRBJ2-7; 8 bases are shared with TRBD2. J was trimmed by 4 bases and V by 7 bases; bases with no gene match: 6. Germline V gene lookup returns CDR1 LGHDT and CDR2 YNNKEL (reference sequence). This CDR3 is built from 13 residues.

The V call is TRBV12-3 or TRBV12-4, the J call TRBJ2-3, with 10 nucleotides matching TRBD2. Trimming at V came to 7 bases and at J to 3 bases, leaving 7 bases not matched to a gene. CDR3 size: 15 residues. CDR3 protein: CASTKAGGATDTQYF. The CDR3 region has the DNA TGTGCCAGCACTAAAGCGGGGGGGGCGACAGATACGCAGTATTTT.

The genes are TRBV7-6 and TRBJ2-3; TRBD2 agrees at 8 bases. CDR1 and CDR2 from the germline V gene are SGHVS and FNYEAQ. The CDR3 spans 16 residues. The V gene end was trimmed by 2 bases and the J gene end by 4 bases; junction bases not matched to a gene: 8. For the CDR3, the DNA is TGTGCCAGCAGCTTACTGGGCGGGGGGTCCTCAGATACGCAGTATTTT. Its translation is CASSLLGGGSSDTQYF.

This clonotype was found a few times. V gene TRBV10-2 combines with J gene TRBJ1-3; D is undetermined. V shed 6 bases and J shed 3 bases, with 9 bases lying between them. Looked up from germline, CDR1 is WSHSY and CDR2 is SAAADI. This CDR3 has 13 amino acids. The DNA for the CDR3 is TGCGCCAGCAGCGAGGGATTTGGAAACACCATATATTTT. This sequence encodes CASSEGFGNTIYF.

This clonotype was detected a few times. The chain uses TRBV12-3 or TRBV12-4 and TRBJ2-1, with 13 bases identical to TRBD2. The J segment lost 0 bases and the V segment lost 4 bases, leaving 15 bases of the junction unmatched. The CDR3 contains 21 residues. CDR3 region: CASSSRRSGLAGTSSYNEQFF. In DNA, the CDR3 is TGTGCCAGCAGTTCCCGCCGTTCGGGACTAGCGGGGACGAGCTCCTACAATGAGCAGTTCTTC.

This chain uses TRBV10-3 with TRBJ1-1; TRBD1 aligns across 8 bases. This CDR3 spans 14 amino acids. The V segment lost 2 bases and the J segment 4 bases; nucleotides outside the gene matches: 3. Germline CDR1 is ENHRY and CDR2 is SYGVKD. CDR3 in amino acids: CAISEDRGGTEAFF. The CDR3 region has the DNA TGTGCCATCAGTGAGGACAGGGGTGGCACTGAAGCTTTCTTT.

The CDR3 here is CASSLDLLKTYEQYF. CDR3 in DNA: TGTGCCAGCAGCTTAGATCTCCTTAAAACCTACGAGCAGTACTTC. This chain joins TRBV11-2 and TRBJ2-7; D unclear. V was shortened by 0 bases and J by 2 bases, with 11 bases between the two germline ends. This CDR3 comprises 15 residues. Germline values: CDR1 SGHAT, CDR2 FQNNGV. Full variable domain (missing parts from reference TRBV11-2 and TRBJ2-7): EAGVAQSPRYKIIEKRQSVAFWCNPISGHATLYWYQQILGQGPKLLIQFQNNGVVDDSQLPKDRFSAERLKGVDSTLKIQPAKLEDSAVYLCASSLDLLKTYEQYFGPGTRLTVT.

The J gene is TRBJ1-2, the V gene TRBV29-1, with D unresolved. The CDR3 loop spans 10 amino acids. Trimming removed 5 bases at V and 6 bases at J, with 7 bases between. CDR1 and CDR2 (germline): SQVTM, ANQGSEA. The CDR3 DNA is TGCAGCGTTTACAGCGATGGCTACACCTTC. It is translated as CSVYSDGYTF.

This clonotype occurred a few times. V and J are TRBV5-4 and TRBJ2-7; D might be TRBD1 or TRBD2, each matching 5 bases. The CDR3 totals 14 residues. CDR1 and CDR2 (germline): SGHNT, YYREEE (reference sequence). V lost 1 base, J lost 3 bases, and 11 bases lay in between. The chain's CDR3 is CASSLLGTGYEQYF. Written as DNA, the CDR3 is TGTGCCAGCAGCTTGTTAGGGACGGGCTACGAGCAGTACTTC.